This T cell receptor (beta chain) was observed in a study of response to subunit inactivated influenza vaccine. TCRdb reanalysed the RT-PCR reads using MiXCR and keeps one entry per CDR3 protein. The sample has 150,000 to 200,000 distinct CDR3 sequences, 9.5% to 12% seen once; the top ten hold about 40%. Trimming cost V 0 bases and J 3 bases, with 9 bases left between them. CDR3 length: 14 amino acids. Germline V CDR1 and CDR2: LGHNA, YNFKEQ. Study outcomes and limitations: The authors put forward the suggestion that each seasonal influenza vaccination may bring in only a limited number of new T cells.

In its sample, this clonotype was seen a few times. No antigen is known for it. This chain links TRBV4-2 with TRBJ2-7; D is unresolved. This specimen was CD8+ T cells sorted from PBMCs, taken roughly 24 months after vaccination. This clonotype was obtained from a man aged 50-75 years who received an inactivated influenza vaccine. CDR3 bases: TGTGCCAGCAGCCAAGAGGGAACAGTCTACGAGCAGTACTTC. This sequence encodes CASSQEGTVYEQYF.